A single sample gave rise to the 13 T cell receptor beta chains below, sequenced in a study of response to subunit inactivated influenza vaccine. TCRdb redid the calling of the RT-PCR reads with MiXCR, one entry per CDR3 protein. The table lists approximately 700,000 distinct CDR3 sequences, about 15% of them singletons, with around 7% in the top ten. The starting material was PBMCs from blood, obtained around 14 days before vaccination. Receptor source: a middle-aged man who received an inactivated influenza vaccine.

The table lists this clonotype with a count of one. The V and J genes are TRBV2 and TRBJ2-1; 9 bases fit TRBD2. This CDR3 spans 16 amino acids. V was pared by 3 bases and J by 4 bases, with 7 bases of the junction left unmatched. In germline, CDR1 is SNHLY, CDR2 FYNNEI. This chain's CDR3 is CASSDIAGVVYNEQFF. CDR3 DNA sequence: TGTGCCAGCAGTGATATAGCGGGGGTGGTTTACAATGAGCAGTTCTTC.

The DNA of the CDR3 is TGCGCCAGCAGCTTGCGACGGAACACTGAAGCTTTCTTT. Encoded protein: CASSLRRNTEAFF. V gene TRBV5-1 combines with J gene TRBJ1-1, with D hard to call. The CDR3 has 13 residues. Trimming took off 1 base at V and 1 base at J, with 5 bases between the two ends. Germline lookup yields CDR1 SGHRS and CDR2 YFSETQ.

The V call is TRBV6-2 or TRBV6-3, the J call TRBJ2-7; perhaps TRBD1 as D (6 bases). The CDR3 totals 16 residues. V gave up 5 bases and J gave up 4 bases, with 21 bases separating them. Per the germline V gene, CDR1 is MNHEY and CDR2 is SVGEGT. In DNA, the CDR3 is TGTGCCAGCAGTGACCCAGGGACACGCCTAGGGTACGAGCAGTACTTC. Amino acid sequence: CASSDPGTRLGYEQYF.

This clonotype was detected many times. V is TRBV11-1 and J is TRBJ1-3, with a tentative D call TRBD1 (6 bases). The germline V gene encodes CDR1 SGHAT and CDR2 FQDESV (reference sequence). This CDR3 region has 18 residues. Deletions cut 3 bases from V and 0 bases from J, with 18 bases between. This CDR3 is CASSFSRTAYSSGNTIYF. CDR3 nucleotide sequence: TGTGCCAGCAGCTTCTCCAGGACAGCTTACAGCTCTGGAAACACCATATATTTT.

This clonotype was recorded a few times. This sequence joins TRBV29-1 and TRBJ1-1, with D possibly matching TRBD1 (6 bases). Germline loops: CDR1 SQVTM, CDR2 ANQGSEA. Deletions cut 1 base from V and 4 bases from J, with 16 bases between. This CDR3 has 15 amino acids. CDR3 DNA sequence: TGCAGCGTTGAAGCTGGAACAGGGTTGGCCACTGAAGCTTTCTTT. Its protein is CSVEAGTGLATEAFF.

This clonotype was picked up a small number of times. Here the CDR3 DNA reads TGTGCCAGCAGCTTAAAGGGGACAGGGGCTGAAGCTTTCTTT. It translates to CASSLKGTGAEAFF. The chain couples TRBV11-2 to TRBJ1-1; 10 bases are a match to TRBD1. Looked up from germline, CDR1 is SGHAT and CDR2 is FQNNGV. This CDR3 has 14 residues. V gave up 2 bases and J gave up 6 bases; unmatched junction bases: 3.

This clonotype was seen repeatedly, ten times or more. The J gene is TRBJ2-1, the V gene TRBV10-3; 9 positions match TRBD1. Germline V gene data show CDR1 as ENHRY and CDR2 as SYGVKD. V shed 3 bases, J shed 7 bases, and the junction held 10 bases outside the gene matches. This CDR3 has 16 residues. CDR3 residues: CAISDPRDRGGNEQFF. In DNA form, the CDR3 reads TGTGCCATCAGTGATCCCCGCGACAGGGGGGGAAATGAGCAGTTCTTC.

The rearrangement joins TRBV18 to TRBJ1-2; D gene unclear. V was trimmed by 0 bases and J by 4 bases, leaving 9 bases between them. The CDR3 is 14 amino acids. CDR1 KGHSH and CDR2 LQKENI come from the germline V gene. The CDR3: CASSPPVQSYGYTF. The CDR3 DNA reads TGTGCCAGCTCACCACCAGTACAGAGCTATGGCTACACCTTC.

This clonotype appeared a few times. The chain employs TRBV11-2 and TRBJ2-1; D gene uncertain. This CDR3 is 12 amino acids long. Germline V gene lookup returns CDR1 SGHAT and CDR2 FQNNGV. V was clipped by 4 bases and J by 6 bases, with 7 bases between them. CDR3 residues: CASSSVTNEQFF. The CDR3 DNA reads as TGTGCCAGCAGCTCTGTAACCAATGAGCAGTTCTTC.

This clonotype was counted a few times. V gene TRBV18 combines with J gene TRBJ2-5, with TRBD1 as a possible D gene (6 bases). V was cut by 2 bases and J by 5 bases, with 12 bases left in between. The CDR3 has 14 residues. Germline loops: CDR1 KGHSH, CDR2 LQKENI. This CDR3 reads CASSPTGSWETQYF. The DNA for the CDR3 is TGTGCCAGCTCACCAACAGGGTCATGGGAGACCCAGTACTTC. The entire variable domain, with the rest obtained from reference TRBV18 and TRBJ2-5, is as follows: NAGVMQNPRHLVRRRGQEARLRCSPMKGHSHVYWYRQLPEEGLKFMVYLQKENIIDESGMPKERFSAEFPKEGPSILRIQQVVRGDSAAYFCASSPTGSWETQYFGPGTRLLVL.

This clonotype was counted between two and nine times. The J gene is TRBJ2-7, the V gene TRBV4-2; TRBD2 might be the D (6 bases). Deletions cut 0 bases from V and 4 bases from J, with 13 bases between. CDR1 and CDR2 (germline): LGHNA, YNFKEQ. This CDR3 has 15 residues. The CDR3 protein is CASSQDRGSGYEQYF. CDR3 sequence (DNA): TGTGCCAGCAGCCAAGATCGGGGGTCAGGATACGAGCAGTACTTC.

V is TRBV5-6 and J is TRBJ2-1; 8 nucleotides line up with TRBD1. CDR1 is SGHDT, CDR2 YYEEEE, per germline. Trimming cost V 5 bases and J 4 bases; bases outside gene matches: 5. CDR3 length equals 14 residues. The CDR3 nucleotides are TGTGCCAGCAGGCCGGGACAGGAGTACAATGAGCAGTTCTTC. This encodes CASRPGQEYNEQFF.

The V and J genes are TRBV20-1 and TRBJ2-3; 9 bases are shared with TRBD2. V was pared by 3 bases and J by 2 bases, with 3 bases of the junction left unmatched. This CDR3 region has 14 residues. CDR1 is DFQATT, CDR2 SNEGSKA, per germline (reference sequence). CDR3 residues: CSASRLADTDTQYF. CDR3 DNA: TGCAGTGCTAGCCGACTAGCGGACACAGATACGCAGTATTTT.